The 21 T cell receptor beta chains listed next were all sequenced from one sample in a study of neurological immune-mediated disorders. MiXCR, applied by TCRdb to the 5' RACE reads, yields one record per CDR3 protein. The sample holds about 45,000 distinct CDR3 sequences; 13% are singletons and the top ten take roughly 10%. Time point noted: longitudinal time-point 3. The sequenced material came from PBMCs. These receptors were taken from a man under 40 in good health.

This clonotype appeared many times. CDR3 DNA: TGCAGTGCTAGAGATCCCCTGGGACTAGTGGGATACAATGAGCAGTTCTTC. Its protein is CSARDPLGLVGYNEQFF. The genes are TRBV20-1 and TRBJ2-1, with 8 nucleotides matching TRBD2. CDR1 and CDR2 (germline): DFQATT, SNEGSKA (reference sequence). The junction had 11 bases not matched to a gene; V was cut back by 0 bases and J by 4 bases. The CDR3 is 17 amino acids.

This clonotype occurred many times. The V gene is TRBV29-1, the J gene TRBJ2-5; TRBD2 agrees at 8 bases. The V gene's germline CDR1 is SQVTM and CDR2 ANQGSEA. Trimming cost V 0 bases and J 5 bases; bases outside gene matches: 8. This CDR3 region has 15 residues. CDR3 protein: CSVEEGLGQGETQYF. The CDR3 bases are TGCAGCGTTGAAGAGGGACTAGGGCAGGGGGAGACCCAGTACTTC. The full variable domain, rest sourced from reference TRBV29-1 and TRBJ2-5, is SAVISQKPSRDICQRGTSLTIQCQVDSQVTMMFWYRQQPGQSLTLIATANQGSEATYESGFVIDKFPISRPNLTFSTLTVSNMSPEDSSIYLCSVEEGLGQGETQYFGPGTRLLVL.

This clonotype was detected ten times or more. The chain is built from TRBV20-1 and TRBJ2-7; 9 positions agree with TRBD2. Losses at the gene ends were 5 bases for V and 6 bases for J; bases not matched to a gene: 8. CDR1 DFQATT and CDR2 SNEGSKA come from the germline V gene (reference sequence). The CDR3 extends over 13 amino acids. The CDR3 DNA follows: TGCAGTGCTCAGGTTAATAGCGGGAGCGAGCAGTACTTC. Translation: CSAQVNSGSEQYF.

This chain uses TRBV20-1 with TRBJ2-1, with 7 bases aligning to TRBD2. Germline loops: CDR1 DFQATT, CDR2 SNEGSKA (reference sequence). V lost 5 bases to trimming and J lost 3 bases; unmatched junction nucleotides: 4. The CDR3 has 13 residues. CDR3: CSAVRGGYNEQFF. The CDR3 region has the DNA TGCAGTGCTGTTCGCGGGGGCTACAATGAGCAGTTCTTC.

There are many counts of this clonotype. J is TRBJ2-3 and V is TRBV29-1; D may be TRBD1 (6 bases). The CDR3 contains 14 residues. Deletions cut 7 bases from V and 0 bases from J, with 14 bases between. Germline loops: CDR1 SQVTM, CDR2 ANQGSEA. In DNA, the CDR3 is TGCAGCGGTCAGGGGTTAGGAAGCACAGATACGCAGTATTTT. Translation gives CSGQGLGSTDTQYF.

This clonotype was recorded at least ten times. The gene calls are TRBV2 and TRBJ2-1; 10 bases align to TRBD2. Trimming at V came to 7 bases and at J to 5 bases, leaving 5 bases not matched to a gene. Germline V lookup: CDR1 SNHLY, CDR2 FYNNEI. This CDR3 spans 14 amino acids. The CDR3 region has the DNA TGTGCCAGCACCGGACTAGCGGAAAACAATGAGCAGTTCTTC. It specifies CASTGLAENNEQFF.

At least ten counts were recorded for this clonotype. The chain links TRBV18 to TRBJ2-7; no reliable D call. V gave up 5 bases and J gave up 3 bases, with 11 bases separating them. There are 13 residues in the CDR3. Germline assignment: CDR1 KGHSH and CDR2 LQKENI. The CDR3 is CASSSLNGYEQYF. DNA of the CDR3: TGTGCCAGCTCATCACTAAATGGCTACGAGCAGTACTTC.

This clonotype has just a few counts. The V and J genes are TRBV7-9 and TRBJ2-7, with D perhaps matching TRBD2 (6 bases). The V gene lost 5 bases and the J gene lost 5 bases, with 22 bases spanning the gap. The germline V gene encodes CDR1 SEHNR and CDR2 FQNEAQ (reference sequence). The CDR3 length is 16 residues. CDR3: CASSPSPRWRRDEQYF. CDR3 coding DNA: TGTGCCAGCAGCCCCTCCCCCAGGTGGCGGAGGGACGAGCAGTACTTC. Based on the CDR3 plus reference TRBV7-9 and TRBJ2-7, the full variable domain is DTGVSQNPRHKITKRGQNVTFRCDPISEHNRLYWYRQTLGQGPEFLTYFQNEAQLEKSRLLSDRFSAERPKGSFSTLEIQRTEQGDSAMYLCASSPSPRWRRDEQYFGPGTRLTVT.

In this sample, this clonotype turned up many times. The chain carries TRBV7-2 and TRBJ2-7; D perhaps matches TRBD2 (6 bases). V lost 7 bases to trimming and J lost 7 bases, with 20 bases between them. This CDR3 contains 14 residues. The V gene's germline CDR1 is SGHTA and CDR2 FQGNSA. The CDR3 sequence is CASTRGNDGGEQYF. The CDR3 nucleotides read TGTGCCAGCACCCGAGGGAACGACGGGGGTGAGCAGTACTTC.

This chain uses TRBV12-3 or TRBV12-4 with TRBJ2-7; D tentatively fits TRBD1 or TRBD2 (5 bases each). V was trimmed by 1 base and J by 5 bases, leaving 15 bases between them. The CDR3 length is 15 residues. The DNA for the CDR3 is TGTGCCAGCAGTTTAGGGGGGTCCCCTTTGGACGAGCAGTACTTC. Translation gives CASSLGGSPLDEQYF.

V usage is TRBV18 and J usage is TRBJ2-5; maybe TRBD1 (6 bases). The V end was cut by 5 bases, the J end by 2 bases, with 15 bases between. The CDR3 totals 15 residues. From germline, CDR1 is KGHSH and CDR2 LQKENI. CDR3 coding DNA: TGTGCCAGCTCAAATGAAGCCGGACAGCAAGAGACCCAGTACTTC. It yields the protein CASSNEAGQQETQYF.

This clonotype was detected ten times or more. The rearrangement joins TRBV21-1 to TRBJ2-7. TRBV21-1 is termed a pseudogene. The CDR3 runs to 16 residues. For the CDR3, the DNA is TGTGCCAGCAGCAAAGTTTACGGAGACGTCTCCTACGAGCAGTACTTC. This codes for CASSKVYGDVSYEQYF.

This clonotype was picked up many times. The chain carries TRBV4-1 and TRBJ2-7; D assignment may be TRBD1 or TRBD2 (5 bases each). This CDR3 is built from 16 residues. Germline CDR1 reads MGHRA; CDR2 reads YSYEKL. V dropped 5 bases and J dropped 0 bases, with 17 bases sitting between them. CDR3 coding DNA: TGCGCCAGCAGCGGTTCCGGGACCCTCTTCTCCTACGAGCAGTACTTC. It codes for CASSGSGTLFSYEQYF.

Points on this clonotype: A read error is possible here, since a much larger clone lies one base away. The chain recombines TRBV14 with TRBJ2-7, with 7 nucleotides matching TRBD1. The V gene end was trimmed by 4 bases and the J gene end by 5 bases; junction bases not matched to a gene: 5. The CDR3 length is 13 residues. The germline gives CDR1 SGHDN, CDR2 FVKESK. CDR3 region: CASSPDRTDEQYF. In nucleotides, the CDR3 is TGTGCCAGCAGCCCGGACAGGACCGACGAGCAGTACTTC.

The V and J genes are TRBV27 and TRBJ2-7, with D perhaps being TRBD1 or TRBD2 (5 bases each). CDR3 length: 15 residues. Per germline, CDR1 MNHEY and CDR2 SMNVEV (reference sequence). The V and J ends lost 6 bases and 3 bases respectively, with 18 bases between them. This CDR3 is CASRGVAGSDYEQYF. CDR3 DNA: TGTGCCAGCAGGGGGGTGGCAGGGAGCGACTACGAGCAGTACTTC.

The table lists this clonotype with many counts. The chain combines TRBV29-1 with TRBJ1-5; no definite D call. Trimming removed 5 bases at V and 4 bases at J, with 12 bases between. The CDR3 consists of 13 residues. The V gene's germline CDR1 is SQVTM and CDR2 ANQGSEA. CDR3 nucleotides: TGCAGCGTTCAATCCGGGGTAAATCAGCCCCAGCATTTT. It specifies CSVQSGVNQPQHF.

This clonotype was recorded at least ten times. This chain links TRBV12-3 or TRBV12-4 with TRBJ2-1; D is ambiguous. The V and J ends lost 5 bases and 8 bases respectively, with 13 bases between them. The CDR3 extends over 13 amino acids. The CDR3 bases are TGTGCCAGCAGTCTGGCACCACATCATGAGCAGTTCTTC. It yields the protein CASSLAPHHEQFF.

This clonotype was counted at least ten times. This chain joins TRBV6-2 or TRBV6-3 and TRBJ2-7; 12 bases match TRBD2. Per germline, CDR1 MNHEY and CDR2 SVGEGT. Germline trimming cut 6 bases from V and 2 bases from J; bases unmatched to any gene: 8. The CDR3 is 16 residues long. The CDR3 DNA follows: TGTGCCAGCAGAGTAACTAGCGGGAGGCCACCCTACGAGCAGTACTTC. This translates into CASRVTSGRPPYEQYF.

This clonotype was picked up many times. V usage is TRBV29-1 and J usage is TRBJ2-5; 8 nucleotides align to TRBD1. V dropped 5 bases and J dropped 5; count of bases not matched to a gene: 7. Germline V gene sequence: CDR1 SQVTM, CDR2 ANQGSEA. This CDR3 contains 13 residues. The CDR3 bases are TGCAGCGTTCAACGACAGGGGTCGGAGACCCAGTACTTC. Protein: CSVQRQGSETQYF.

This clonotype was recorded at least ten times. This chain joins TRBV5-1 and TRBJ1-3; 7 positions match TRBD1. V trimming: 6 bases; J trimming: 0 bases; junction bases outside the gene matches: 12. The CDR3 covers 17 residues. Germline V gives CDR1 SGHRS, CDR2 YFSETQ. The CDR3 DNA follows: TGCGCCAGCACAGCCGACAGGGTGGGGGACTCTGGAAACACCATATATTTT. This encodes CASTADRVGDSGNTIYF.

This clonotype came up many times. The CDR3 DNA sequence: TGTGCCACCAGTGAGGCTACCCCGGGAGAAACAGATACGCAGTATTTT. Protein product: CATSEATPGETDTQYF. The chain carries TRBV24-1 and TRBJ2-3; maybe TRBD2 (6 bases). CDR3 length equals 16 residues. The V gene's germline CDR1 is KGHDR and CDR2 SFDVKD. V was cut by 4 bases and J by 3 bases, with 16 bases left in between.